The source of this T cell receptor (beta chain) is a study of regulatory T cells in long-lasting Graves disease. Overall study findings and caveats: It was possible that the small sample size reduced accuracy. With persistent disease, TRBV28, TRBJ1-2 and TRBJ2-5 were the favored segments.

The CDR3 spans 14 residues. Trimming cost V 6 bases and J 4 bases; bases outside gene matches: 6. Germline V gene data show CDR1 as MNHEY and CDR2 as SMNVEV (reference sequence). iRepertoire HTBI primers and Arm-PCR of CDR3 regions built TCR beta libraries. In the original workflow: Detected in the samples were over 55 TRBV and approximately 14 TRBJ segments. A single record per CDR3 protein comes from TCRdb applying MiXCR to the multiplex PCR reads. TCRdb assigned the V and J calls; the authors' analysis was not used. The profile shows 430,000 or so distinct CDR3 sequences, around 20% of them singletons. Time point specified: persistent/refractory GD, antithyroid drugs over 5 years with positive TRAb. Isolated PBMC RNA provided the starting material for the TCR library. This clonotype was found many times. Antigen specificity is unknown.

This chain uses TRBV27 with TRBJ1-2; 9 bases match TRBD1. This clonotype was sampled from a female donor with Graves disease. The sequencing used peripheral blood mononuclear cells (PBMCs), collected when the disease was refractory, from a patient treated with antithyroid drugs. CDR3 sequence (DNA): TGTGCCAGCAGCCCTCGGGGACAGGGCTATGGCTACACCTTC. Its protein is CASSPRGQGYGYTF.